The T cell receptor beta chain under discussion was sequenced for a study of cytomegalovirus exposure and HLA in healthy donors. Study-wide results and caveats: Reports showed the classifier diagnosing cytomegalovirus status with high specificity and sensitivity. Earlier analysis looked at TCR beta V segments, and most were productive about 87% or about 30% of the time.

PCR employed 60 Vbeta and 13 Jbeta primers. Measured with immunoSEQ multiplex PCR; TCRdb has only the in-frame clones, and not every one. The sample has around 150,000 clones, roughly 85% seen once; the top ten hold more than 7%. For this clone: Its specificity is unknown.

The V gene's germline CDR1 is MDHEN and CDR2 SYDVKM. Trimming at V came to 3 bases and at J to 8 bases, leaving 1 base not matched to a gene. CDR3 length: 12 amino acids. The receptor was derived from a male donor in good health and CMV-seropositive. The source material was PBMCs. The chain links TRBV28 to TRBJ1-2; TRBD1 matches 9 bases. This CDR3 reads CASSLGQGGYTF. The CDR3 nucleotides read TGTGCCAGCAGTTTGGGACAGGGAGGCTACACCTTC.